This T cell receptor (beta chain) was documented in a study of read filtering for tumor transcriptome and immune sequencing. Study context: Among patients, 17 were male and about 15 female, aged roughly 45 to 90 (mean roughly 64). Revised staging placed roughly 8 patients in R-ISS I, about 15 in II, 6 or 7 in III.

The library was built from around 0.4 ug RNA with molecular barcoded adaptors for alpha/delta and beta/gamma chains. TCRdb called the reads again in MiXCR, with one record for every CDR3 protein. Among around 41,000 distinct CDR3 sequences listed, over 9.5% were seen once. Sampling of bone marrow took place during active disease in every patient. Germline CDR1 reads MDHEN; CDR2 reads SYDVKM. This CDR3 region has 12 residues. Trimming pared 3 bases from V and 2 bases from J, leaving 5 bases between. This clonotype was picked up many times. The clonotype originates from a donor at least 40 years old with multiple myeloma. Sequences were obtained from a population of CD138-negative cells sorted from bone marrow. The chain recombines TRBV28 with TRBJ2-7; weak D call: TRBD2 (5 bases). CDR3 sequence (DNA): TGTGCCAGCAGTTTCGGGACCTACGAGCAGTACTTC. Protein sequence: CASSFGTYEQYF.